This T cell receptor (beta chain) comes out of a study of blood T cell repertoires in COVID-19. CDR1 is MNHEY and CDR2 is SMNVEV in the germline V gene (reference sequence). Trimming cost V 5 bases and J 5 bases; bases outside gene matches: 3. The CDR3 has 12 amino acids. In the original processing: Estimation of nucleated cell counts relied on the amplification of reference gene primers. Libraries were prepared by immunoSEQ multiplex PCR; TCRdb keeps only in-frame clonotypes and omits some of them. The DNA gave D and trimming, while V, J and clone size come from that table. The sample lists about 330,000 clones, around 87% occurring once.

This TCR derives from a woman aged 30 to 39 who had recovered from COVID-19. This rearrangement joins TRBV27 to TRBJ2-7, with TRBD1 identical over 7 bases. Material: PBMCs or T cells enriched from blood (not recorded which). The CDR3 coding sequence is TGTGCCAGCAGTCCCGGGACAGACGAGCAGTACTTC. This gives the protein CASSPGTDEQYF.